This passage covers 26 T cell receptor beta chains from one sample sequenced in a study of cytomegalovirus exposure and HLA in healthy donors. The PCR made use of 60 Vbeta and 13 Jbeta primers. Method: immunoSEQ multiplex PCR; TCRdb's copy keeps in-frame clones and lacks some. The table for this sample gives 110,000 to 150,000 clones. What was sequenced was PBMCs. These TCRs come from a male donor in good health and CMV-seronegative.

The V gene is TRBV7-2, the J gene TRBJ2-1; TRBD2 aligns across 12 bases. The trim removed 6 bases at V and 8 bases at J, leaving 5 bases unmatched. The CDR3 runs 14 residues. Germline V gene lookup returns CDR1 SGHTA and CDR2 FQGNSA. As DNA, the CDR3 is TGTGCCAGCAGAATGACTAGCGGGAGTTATGAGCAGTTCTTC. This sequence encodes CASRMTSGSYEQFF. Filled out from reference TRBV7-2 and TRBJ2-1, the complete variable domain reads GAGVSQSPSNKVTEKGKDVELRCDPISGHTALYWYRQSLGQGLEFLIYFQGNSAPDKSGLPSDRFSAERTGGSVSTLTIQRTQQEDSAVYLCASRMTSGSYEQFFGPGTRLTVL.

The chain combines TRBV10-3 with TRBJ2-7, with D maybe TRBD1 (7 bases). Trimming removed 10 bases from V and 6 bases from J, with 13 bases in between. Germline loops: CDR1 ENHRY, CDR2 SYGVKD. The length of the CDR3 is 11 residues. The CDR3 loop is CATTGEVEQYF. In nucleotides, the CDR3 is TGTGCCACAACAGGGGAGGTCGAGCAGTACTTC.

The J gene is TRBJ2-1, the V gene TRBV7-9; 7 bases map to TRBD2. Germline lookup yields CDR1 SEHNR and CDR2 FQNEAQ (reference sequence). This CDR3 contains 15 residues. The junction had 13 bases not matched to a gene; V was cut back by 6 bases and J by 8 bases. The CDR3 loop is CASSLPGLSFDEQFF. Here the CDR3 DNA reads TGTGCCAGCAGTCTGCCGGGACTATCTTTCGATGAGCAGTTCTTC.

This rearrangement joins TRBV27 to TRBJ2-2, with a weak D call TRBD1 (6 bases). V lost 6 bases to trimming and J lost 1 base, with 12 bases between them. The CDR3 length is 15 residues. Germline CDR1 MNHEY, CDR2 SMNVEV (reference sequence). This CDR3 reads CASRYSDRNTGELFF. CDR3 sequence (DNA): TGTGCCAGCAGATACTCGGACAGGAACACCGGGGAGCTGTTTTTT.

The chain has TRBV19 and TRBJ2-5, with a possible D match to TRBD1 (5 bases). Deletions cut 5 bases from V and 2 bases from J, with 12 bases between. Germline assignment: CDR1 LNHDA and CDR2 SQIVND (reference sequence). This CDR3 comprises 14 residues. CDR3 DNA: TGTGCCAGTAGTCCCTCGACAGCACAAGAGACCCAGTACTTC. It translates to CASSPSTAQETQYF.

The rearrangement uses TRBV2 and TRBJ2-5, with TRBD1 identical over 7 bases. The CDR3 is made up of 15 amino acids. Germline CDR1 reads SNHLY; CDR2 reads FYNNEI. V lost 8 bases and J lost 3; bases outside the gene matches: 12. The CDR3 sequence is CASARQGKNKETQYF. The CDR3 nucleotides read TGTGCCAGCGCTAGACAGGGAAAGAACAAAGAGACCCAGTACTTC.

This rearrangement joins TRBV4-2 to TRBJ1-3, with 9 bases aligning to TRBD1. V dropped 2 bases and J dropped 1; count of bases not matched to a gene: 12. This CDR3 has 19 residues. Per the germline V gene, CDR1 is LGHNA and CDR2 is YNFKEQ. The CDR3 nucleotides are TGTGCCAGCAGCCAAAACCGGGACAGGGAGTTAATATCTGGAAACACCATATATTTT. It translates to CASSQNRDRELISGNTIYF.

The chain links TRBV27 to TRBJ2-1; the D is unclear. CDR1 and CDR2 (germline): MNHEY, SMNVEV (reference sequence). The ends were cut back, 10 bases at V and 6 bases at J, with 25 bases in the middle. This CDR3 spans 16 amino acids. The CDR3 nucleotides read TGTGCCACCAATTTTCGCGGCACCGACTCCAGCAATGAGCAGTTCTTC. Protein: CATNFRGTDSSNEQFF.

The rearrangement links TRBV2 to TRBJ2-2; D ambiguous. Trimming pared 11 bases from V and 0 bases from J, leaving 16 bases between. Germline values: CDR1 SNHLY, CDR2 FYNNEI. This CDR3 has 15 residues. CDR3 loop: CARSRDPSNTGELFF. DNA for the CDR3: TGTGCCCGGAGTCGCGACCCTTCGAACACCGGGGAGCTGTTTTTT. Drawing the rest from reference TRBV2 and TRBJ2-2, the complete variable domain is EPEVTQTPSHQVTQMGQEVILRCVPISNHLYFYWYRQILGQKVEFLVSFYNNEISEKSEIFDDQFSVERPDGSNFTLKIRSTKLEDSAMYFCARSRDPSNTGELFFGEGSRLTVL.

The V and J genes are TRBV5-6 and TRBJ1-2, with 8 bases that match TRBD1. CDR1 is SGHDT, CDR2 YYEEEE, per germline. There are 15 residues in the CDR3. J was trimmed by 2 bases and V by 4 bases; bases with no gene match: 7. For the CDR3, the DNA is TGTGCCAGCAGCCGACAGGGGACCCTCAACTATGGCTACACCTTC. Translation gives CASSRQGTLNYGYTF.

The chain links TRBV9 to TRBJ2-5; D not certain. CDR3 length: 14 amino acids. Per the germline V gene, CDR1 is SGDLS and CDR2 is YYNGEE. Trimming took off 0 bases at V and 7 bases at J, with 13 bases between the two ends. CDR3: CASSVAGAPGTQYF. Here the CDR3 DNA reads TGTGCCAGCAGCGTAGCCGGCGCCCCGGGGACCCAGTACTTC.

The V gene is TRBV18, the J gene TRBJ1-4; 7 nucleotides agree with TRBD1. J gave up 4 bases and V 2 bases, and 10 bases lay outside the gene matches. Germline CDR1 and CDR2: KGHSH and LQKENI. This CDR3 has 17 amino acids. The CDR3: CASSPEDRFGLNEKLFF. CDR3 nucleotide sequence: TGTGCCAGCTCACCAGAGGACAGGTTCGGCCTTAATGAAAAACTGTTTTTT. Supplemented by reference TRBV18 and TRBJ1-4, the full variable domain reads NAGVMQNPRHLVRRRGQEARLRCSPMKGHSHVYWYRQLPEEGLKFMVYLQKENIIDESGMPKERFSAEFPKEGPSILRIQQVVRGDSAAYFCASSPEDRFGLNEKLFFGSGTQLSVL.

This chain connects TRBV4-3 to TRBJ2-2; D is unresolved. V was pared by 0 bases and J by 8 bases, with 7 bases between. Looked up from germline, CDR1 is LGHNA and CDR2 is YSLEER. CDR3 length equals 13 residues. CDR3 region: CASSQEEQGELFF. DNA for the CDR3: TGCGCCAGCAGCCAAGAAGAACAGGGGGAGCTGTTTTTT.

The chain recombines TRBV7-9 with TRBJ2-1; the match to TRBD2 covers 8 bases. CDR1 is SEHNR and CDR2 is FQNEAQ in the germline V gene (reference sequence). This CDR3 contains 15 residues. V trimming: 1 base; J trimming: 7 bases; junction bases outside the gene matches: 6. The CDR3 sequence is CASSLVGSGTNEQFF. The CDR3 DNA follows: TGTGCCAGCAGCTTAGTGGGTAGCGGGACGAATGAGCAGTTCTTC.

This sequence joins TRBV2 and TRBJ1-3, with D unresolved. V was shortened by 2 bases and J by 4 bases, with 9 bases between the two germline ends. The germline gives CDR1 SNHLY, CDR2 FYNNEI. The CDR3 contains 14 residues. In DNA form, the CDR3 reads TGTGCCAGCAGTGAATCCGGGGTCGGAAACACCATATATTTT. Protein product: CASSESGVGNTIYF.

J is TRBJ1-1 and V is TRBV6-1, with D possibly matching TRBD1 (5 bases). This CDR3 is 14 amino acids long. CDR1 and CDR2 (germline): MNHNS, SASEGT. The V gene lost 3 bases and the J gene lost 5 bases, with 13 bases spanning the gap. CDR3 in amino acids: CASSEAWGGTEAFF. The CDR3 DNA follows: TGTGCCAGCAGTGAGGCTTGGGGGGGGACTGAAGCTTTCTTT.

The V call is TRBV19, the J call TRBJ2-5, with a weak D call TRBD2 (7 bases). Trimming cost V 5 bases and J 5 bases, with 18 bases left between them. In germline, CDR1 is LNHDA, CDR2 SQIVND (reference sequence). CDR3 length: 15 residues. The CDR3: CASSPRGGAWETQYF. The CDR3 DNA reads TGTGCCAGTAGTCCTAGGGGGGGGGCTTGGGAGACCCAGTACTTC.

V is TRBV30 and J is TRBJ2-4; no definite D call. The CDR3 length is 13 residues. Germline V gene lookup returns CDR1 GTSNPN and CDR2 SVGIG (reference sequence). V lost 4 bases to trimming and J lost 0 bases, with 7 bases between them. CDR3 coding DNA: TGTGCCTGGACAGATTCAGCCAAAAACATTCAGTACTTC. Its translation is CAWTDSAKNIQYF.

The chain couples TRBV19 to TRBJ1-2; maybe TRBD1 (5 bases). Trimming removed 3 bases at V and 8 bases at J, with 13 bases between. Germline CDR1 LNHDA, CDR2 SQIVND (reference sequence). The CDR3 has 13 amino acids. DNA of the CDR3: TGTGCCAGTAGTATTGACAGCGACGACGGCTACACCTTC. It codes for CASSIDSDDGYTF.

The chain links TRBV29-1 to TRBJ1-2, with D possibly matching TRBD1 (5 bases). Germline CDR1 reads SQVTM; CDR2 reads ANQGSEA. V lost 5 bases and J lost 8, with 30 bases in between. CDR3 length: 17 amino acids. The DNA of the CDR3 is TGCAGCGTTCCAGTACATGCCAGGGCAGCCGGGAGAAAAGGCTACACCTTC. The encoded protein is CSVPVHARAAGRKGYTF.

The gene calls are TRBV5-6 and TRBJ2-7; the D gene is possibly TRBD1 (6 bases). The CDR3 has 16 residues. Germline CDR1 SGHDT, CDR2 YYEEEE. Trimming cost V 0 bases and J 3 bases, with 16 bases left between them. This CDR3 is CASSLGTANPFYEQYF. Written as DNA, the CDR3 is TGTGCCAGCAGCTTGGGGACAGCCAACCCCTTCTACGAGCAGTACTTC.

The chain carries TRBV30 and TRBJ1-1, with 9 bases lining up with TRBD1. The CDR3 contains 13 residues. Germline CDR1 is GTSNPN and CDR2 is SVGIG (reference sequence). The V and J ends lost 1 base and 5 bases, in that order; junction bases with no gene match: 2. In DNA form, the CDR3 reads TGTGCCTGGAGTGGACAGGGGGGTACTGAAGCTTTCTTT. Protein product: CAWSGQGGTEAFF.

The gene calls are TRBV7-2 and TRBJ2-1; 8 positions agree with TRBD2. Germline V lookup: CDR1 SGHTA, CDR2 FQGNSA. CDR3 length: 13 residues. V trimming: 1 base; J trimming: 10 bases; junction bases outside the gene matches: 3. CDR3 in DNA: TGTGCCAGCAGCTTAGACGGGGGGGGCGAGCAGTTCTTC. This codes for CASSLDGGGEQFF.

The V gene is TRBV4-3, the J gene TRBJ2-1, with TRBD1 matching 10 bases. The V gene's germline CDR1 is LGHNA and CDR2 YSLEER. Losses at the gene ends were 4 bases for V and 4 bases for J; bases not matched to a gene: 22. The CDR3 spans 21 residues. CDR3 in amino acids: CASSPELPGQGYPGEYNEQFF. The CDR3 DNA sequence: TGCGCCAGCAGCCCGGAATTACCGGGACAGGGGTATCCGGGTGAATACAATGAGCAGTTCTTC.

This chain links TRBV7-2 with TRBJ2-7; tentative D call: TRBD2 (5 bases). V lost 3 bases and J lost 7, with 16 bases in between. This CDR3 is built from 14 residues. Germline V gives CDR1 SGHTA, CDR2 FQGNSA. The CDR3 region is CASSFSRGGWEQYF. Written as DNA, the CDR3 is TGTGCCAGCAGCTTTTCCCGCGGAGGATGGGAGCAGTACTTC. Full variable domain (rest looked up from reference TRBV7-2 and TRBJ2-7): GAGVSQSPSNKVTEKGKDVELRCDPISGHTALYWYRQSLGQGLEFLIYFQGNSAPDKSGLPSDRFSAERTGGSVSTLTIQRTQQEDSAVYLCASSFSRGGWEQYFGPGTRLTVT.

This chain joins TRBV27 and TRBJ1-4; the match to TRBD1 covers 11 bases. CDR1 and CDR2 from the germline V gene are MNHEY and SMNVEV (reference sequence). The CDR3 has 14 amino acids. J was trimmed by 10 bases and V by 5 bases; bases with no gene match: 6. The CDR3 loop is CASSPGQGVGKLFF. The CDR3 DNA reads TGTGCCAGCAGTCCGGGACAGGGGGTGGGAAAACTGTTTTTT.